A single sample gave rise to the 12 T cell receptor beta chains below, sequenced in a study of metastatic and nonmetastatic thyroid tumors. No patient received treatment before thyroid surgery. TCRdb re-called the PCR reads with MiXCR. Among around 27,000 clones listed, 20% to 30% were seen once. Sequenced material: blood. These receptors originate from a female donor with papillary thyroid cancer or a benign thyroid nodule (not recorded which). Some clones in this sample may be carry-over from other donors' samples.

This clone was seen many times. V is TRBV19 and J is TRBJ1-5; 9 bases map to TRBD1. Per germline, CDR1 LNHDA and CDR2 SQIVND (reference sequence). After removal of 6 bases from V and 2 bases from J, the junction contained 5 bases not matched to a gene. The CDR3 has 15 residues. CDR3 in DNA: TGTGCCAGTAGCCCGACAGGGGGACGCAATCAGCCCCAGCATTTT. Its protein is CASSPTGGRNQPQHF.

This clone showed up many times. The chain is built from TRBV4-2 and TRBJ2-7, with D tentatively TRBD1 (5 bases). Germline assignment: CDR1 LGHNA and CDR2 YNFKEQ. Trimming took 3 bases from V and 1 from J, leaving 13 bases between them. The CDR3 length is 15 residues. The chain's CDR3 is CASSQSRQSSYEQYF. The CDR3 bases are TGTGCCAGCAGCCAGTCAAGACAGTCATCCTACGAGCAGTACTTC.

In its sample, this clone was seen many times. V gene TRBV18 combines with J gene TRBJ2-6; 7 bases are a match to TRBD2. The V gene's germline CDR1 is KGHSH and CDR2 LQKENI. Unmatched junction bases numbered 3, after V lost 2 bases and J lost 2 bases. The CDR3 spans 16 residues. This CDR3 reads CASSPMGGTGANVLTF. The DNA for the CDR3 is TGTGCCAGCTCACCAATGGGAGGGACTGGGGCCAACGTCCTGACTTTC.

This clone was seen repeatedly, ten times or more. The V and J genes are TRBV4-3 and TRBJ2-1, with TRBD2 identical over 14 bases. Germline CDR1 reads LGHNA; CDR2 reads YSLEER. The J segment lost 7 bases and the V segment lost 5 bases, leaving 7 bases of the junction unmatched. The CDR3 has 16 amino acids. In DNA, the CDR3 is TGCGCCAGCAGCGAAGGGGGACTAGCGGGAGTTAATGAGCAGTTCTTC. Translated, it gives CASSEGGLAGVNEQFF.

In its sample, this clone ranks as medium-sized. The chain recombines TRBV6-1 with TRBJ1-3, with no clear D. Between the trimmed V and J ends, which lost 4 bases and 4 bases, there was a span of 20 bases. The length of the CDR3 is 17 residues. The V gene's germline CDR1 is MNHNS and CDR2 SASEGT. This chain's CDR3 is CASSAQDPRARGNTIYF. In DNA, the CDR3 is TGTGCCAGCAGTGCCCAGGACCCGCGGGCTAGGGGAAACACCATATATTTT.

In its sample, this clone was seen many times. The chain couples TRBV19 to TRBJ1-4; 7 bases agree with TRBD1. The germline V gene has CDR1 LNHDA and CDR2 SQIVND (reference sequence). The length of the CDR3 is 14 residues. The junction had 5 bases not matched to a gene; V was cut back by 5 bases and J by 5 bases. The DNA of the CDR3 is TGTGCCAGTAGTTCGGGACAGCGGAATGAAAAACTGTTTTTT. Amino acids: CASSSGQRNEKLFF.

In its sample, this clone was seen a few times. The chain uses TRBV30 and TRBJ1-2; D gene unclear. The CDR3 is 13 amino acids. Trimming cost V 0 bases and J 7 bases, with 12 bases left between them. Germline V lookup: CDR1 GTSNPN, CDR2 SVGIG (reference sequence). The CDR3 DNA reads as TGTGCCTGGAGTGTACAATGGCACGGTGGCTACACCTTC. Translating gives CAWSVQWHGGYTF.

This clone showed up many times. The chain joins TRBV28 to TRBJ2-4; a possible D gene is TRBD1 (6 bases). CDR3 size: 16 residues. V was pared by 2 bases and J by 3 bases, with 14 bases between. Germline values: CDR1 MDHEN, CDR2 SYDVKM. The DNA for the CDR3 is TGTGCCAGCAGTTTACGGGACAACTTCCTCAAAAACATTCAGTACTTC. Its protein product is CASSLRDNFLKNIQYF. Supplemented by reference TRBV28 and TRBJ2-4, the full variable domain reads DVKVTQSSRYLVKRTGEKVFLECVQDMDHENMFWYRQDPGLGLRLIYFSYDVKMKEKGDIPEGYSVSREKKERFSLILESASTNQTSMYLCASSLRDNFLKNIQYFGAGTRLSVL.

This clone has ten or more counts. Lacking the conserved final phenylalanine or tryptophan, this CDR3 likely reflects a read error. Because the CDR3's place on the DNA is in doubt, the DNA is left out and the CDR3 is given as listed by TCRdb. The CDR3 sequence is CASSRTSGERGFL. The genes are TRBV12-3 or TRBV12-4 and TRBJ2-1; the D segment call TRBD2 is taken from the table without a DNA check. The CDR3 spans 13 residues, counting both ends.

V and J are TRBV4-1 and TRBJ2-7, with D maybe TRBD2 (6 bases). V gave up 0 bases and J gave up 4 bases, with 16 bases separating them. The CDR3 is 16 amino acids. The germline V gene has CDR1 MGHRA and CDR2 YSYEKL. The CDR3 coding sequence is TGCGCCAGCAGCCAAGATAGGGTCGGCGGGACGTACGAGCAGTACGTC. Translation gives CASSQDRVGGTYEQYV.

This clone has at least ten counts. V and J are TRBV11-2 and TRBJ2-1; 9 bases agree with TRBD2. V was clipped by 5 bases and J by 9 bases; unmatched bases: 14. The CDR3 loop spans 16 amino acids. Germline V gene lookup returns CDR1 SGHAT and CDR2 FQNNGV. The CDR3 here is CASSPLLPSGTGEQFF. The CDR3 DNA is TGTGCCAGCAGCCCTCTGTTGCCTAGCGGGACGGGTGAGCAGTTCTTC.

The chain recombines TRBV20-1 with TRBJ1-2; D uncertain. Germline lookup yields CDR1 DFQATT and CDR2 SNEGSKA (reference sequence). With 4 bases removed from V and 7 bases from J, the gap between germline ends came to 16 bases. There are 13 residues in the CDR3. The CDR3 DNA reads TGCAGTGCTACACAGTCCCGGGGAGGTGGCTACACCTTC. It codes for CSATQSRGGGYTF.